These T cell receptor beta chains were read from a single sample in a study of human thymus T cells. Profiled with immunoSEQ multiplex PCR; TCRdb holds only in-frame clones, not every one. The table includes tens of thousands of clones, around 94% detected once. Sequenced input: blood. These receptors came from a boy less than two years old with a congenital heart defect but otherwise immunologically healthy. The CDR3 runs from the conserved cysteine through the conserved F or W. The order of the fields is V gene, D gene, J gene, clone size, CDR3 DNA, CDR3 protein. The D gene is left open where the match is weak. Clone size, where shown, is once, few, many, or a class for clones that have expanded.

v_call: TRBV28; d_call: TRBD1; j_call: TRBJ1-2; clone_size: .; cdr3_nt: TGTGCCAGCAGCATATTGCCGGGACAGGGTTTTGGCTACACCTTC; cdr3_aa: CASSILPGQGFGYTF
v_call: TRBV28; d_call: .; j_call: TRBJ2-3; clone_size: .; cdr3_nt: TGTGCCAGCAGGTCTAGCACAGATACGCAGTATTTT; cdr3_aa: CASRSSTDTQYF
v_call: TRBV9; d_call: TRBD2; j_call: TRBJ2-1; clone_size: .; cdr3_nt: TGTGCCAGCAGCGTAGCTATGGGACTAGCGTACAATGAGCAGTTCTTC; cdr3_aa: CASSVAMGLAYNEQFF
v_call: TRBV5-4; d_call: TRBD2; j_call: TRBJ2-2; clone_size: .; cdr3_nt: TGTGCCAGCAGCTTGTTGGTAGCGGGGGGCACCGGGGAGCTGTTTTTT; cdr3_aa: CASSLLVAGGTGELFF
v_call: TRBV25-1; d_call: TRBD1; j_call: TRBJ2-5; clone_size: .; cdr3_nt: TGTGCCAGCAGCCACCGGACAGGGAGAGAGACCCAGTACTTC; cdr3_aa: CASSHRTGRETQYF
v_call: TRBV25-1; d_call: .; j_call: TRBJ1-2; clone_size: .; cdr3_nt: TGTGCCAGCAGTGAATTCACGGAATATGGCTACACCTTC; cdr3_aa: CASSEFTEYGYTF
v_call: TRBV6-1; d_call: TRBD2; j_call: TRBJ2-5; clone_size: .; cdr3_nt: TGTGCCAGCACCCGTCCGGGGGGGCGGCAAGAGACCCAGTACTTC; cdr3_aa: CASTRPGGRQETQYF
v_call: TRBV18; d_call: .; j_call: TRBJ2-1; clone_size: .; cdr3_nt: TGTGCCAGCTCACCATCCCATACCGGGGAGCAGTTCTTC; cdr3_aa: CASSPSHTGEQFF
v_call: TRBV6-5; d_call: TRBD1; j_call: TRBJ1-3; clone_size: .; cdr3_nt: TGTGCCAGCAGTTACTCGAAGCAGGGGGCGGGAAACACCATATATTTT; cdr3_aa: CASSYSKQGAGNTIYF
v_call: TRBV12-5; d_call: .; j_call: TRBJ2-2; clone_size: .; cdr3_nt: TGTGCTAGTGGTCCCGGACACCCTAAAGGCACCGGGGAGCTGTTTTTT; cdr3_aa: CASGPGHPKGTGELFF
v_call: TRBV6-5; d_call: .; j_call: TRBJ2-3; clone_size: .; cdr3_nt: TGTGCCAGTGGAGGGTCTTTGACAGATACGCAGTATTTT; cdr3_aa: CASGGSLTDTQYF
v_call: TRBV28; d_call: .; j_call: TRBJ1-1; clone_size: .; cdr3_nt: TGTGCCAGCAGTTTACAGAACACTGAAGCTTTCTTT; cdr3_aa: CASSLQNTEAFF
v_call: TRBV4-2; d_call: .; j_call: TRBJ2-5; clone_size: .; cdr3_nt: TGTGCCAGCAGCCAGGGGGCGGGGGCAGGGGGGGAGACCCAGTACTTC; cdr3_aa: CASSQGAGAGGETQYF
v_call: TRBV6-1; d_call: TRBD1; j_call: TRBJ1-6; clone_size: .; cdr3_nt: TGTGCCAGCAGGGCCACAGGGGGCGGTAATTCACCCCTCCACTTT; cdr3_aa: CASRATGGGNSPLHF
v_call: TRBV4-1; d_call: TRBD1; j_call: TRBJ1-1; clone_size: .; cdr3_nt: TGCGCCAGCAGCCACCCGGGACAGGGGGGTACTGAAGCTTTCTTT; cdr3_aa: CASSHPGQGGTEAFF
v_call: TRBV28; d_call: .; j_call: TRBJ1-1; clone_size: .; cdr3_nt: TGTGCCAGCAGTTTCGGAGGGGCGAGGGAAGCTTTCTTT; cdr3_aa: CASSFGGAREAFF
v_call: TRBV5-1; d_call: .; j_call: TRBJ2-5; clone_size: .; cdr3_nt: TGCGCCAGCAGCTTGGAGGGAGAGGAGACCCAGTACTTC; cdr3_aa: CASSLEGEETQYF
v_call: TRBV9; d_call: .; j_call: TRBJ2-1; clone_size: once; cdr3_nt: TGTGCCAGCAGCGCCACTGGAGGGGTGGCCAATGAGCAGTTCTTC; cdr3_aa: CASSATGGVANEQFF
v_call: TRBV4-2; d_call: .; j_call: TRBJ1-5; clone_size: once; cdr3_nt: TGTGCCAGCAGCCAATCCGGAGGGAGCAATCAGCCCCAGCATTTT; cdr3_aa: CASSQSGGSNQPQHF
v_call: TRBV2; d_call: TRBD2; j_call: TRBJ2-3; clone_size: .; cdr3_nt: TGTGCCAGCAGTGAGGAACGGGGGGGAGATACGCAGTATTTT; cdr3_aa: CASSEERGGDTQYF
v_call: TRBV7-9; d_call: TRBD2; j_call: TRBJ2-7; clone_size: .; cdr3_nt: TGTGCCAGCAGCCCCCTAACAGGGCGAGCGGGGGGGACATACGAGCAGTACTTC; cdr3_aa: CASSPLTGRAGGTYEQYF
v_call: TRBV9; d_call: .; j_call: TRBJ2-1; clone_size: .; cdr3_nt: TGTGCCAGCAGCGTATATAGGGGACCCTACAATGAGCAGTTCTTC; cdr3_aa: CASSVYRGPYNEQFF
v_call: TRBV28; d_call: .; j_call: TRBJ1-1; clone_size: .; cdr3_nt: TGTGCCAGCAGTTTCCCAGGGAACACTGAAGCTTTCTTT; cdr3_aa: CASSFPGNTEAFF
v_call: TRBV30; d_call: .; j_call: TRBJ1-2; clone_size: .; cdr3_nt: TGTGCCTGGAGTATAGGTGTCGGCCCATTCTATGGCTACACCTTC; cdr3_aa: CAWSIGVGPFYGYTF
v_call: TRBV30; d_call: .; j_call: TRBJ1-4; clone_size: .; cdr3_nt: TGTGCCTGGAGTGTTCCGGGGGCAACTAATGAAAAACTGTTTTTT; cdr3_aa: CAWSVPGATNEKLFF
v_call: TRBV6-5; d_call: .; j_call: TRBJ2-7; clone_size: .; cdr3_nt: TGTGCCAGCAGTTACTCGGGGGGCAGCTCCTACGAGCAGTACTTC; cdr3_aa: CASSYSGGSSYEQYF
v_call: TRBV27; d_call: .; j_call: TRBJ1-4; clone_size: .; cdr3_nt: TGTGCCAGCAGTTCACGGACGGGGAATGAAAAACTGTTTTTT; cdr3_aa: CASSSRTGNEKLFF
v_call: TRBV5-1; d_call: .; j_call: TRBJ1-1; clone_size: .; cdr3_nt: TGCGCCAGCAGCCCGGACAGATATAACACTGAAGCTTTCTTT; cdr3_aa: CASSPDRYNTEAFF
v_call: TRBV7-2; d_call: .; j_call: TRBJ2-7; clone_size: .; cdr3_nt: TGTGCCAGCAGCTTAGCGGGGGGCCCCTACGAGCAGTACTTC; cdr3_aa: CASSLAGGPYEQYF
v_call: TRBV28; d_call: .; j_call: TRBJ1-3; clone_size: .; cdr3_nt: TGTGCCAGCAGCCTAGGACCAGGGAGTGGAAACACCATATATTTT; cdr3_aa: CASSLGPGSGNTIYF
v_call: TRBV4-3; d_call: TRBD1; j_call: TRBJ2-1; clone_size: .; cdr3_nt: TGCGCCAGCAGTTTCGACAGGGGAGGCTACAATGAGCAGTTCTTC; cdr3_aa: CASSFDRGGYNEQFF
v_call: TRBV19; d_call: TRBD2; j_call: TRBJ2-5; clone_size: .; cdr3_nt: TGTGCCAGTAGTATTATTAGCGGGGGGGAGACCCAGTACTTC; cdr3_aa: CASSIISGGETQYF
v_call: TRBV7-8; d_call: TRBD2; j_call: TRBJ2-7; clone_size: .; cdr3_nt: TGTGCCAGCAGTTTACCGGGACTAGCGGGGGTCCCCTCCTACGAGCAGTACTTC; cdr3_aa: CASSLPGLAGVPSYEQYF
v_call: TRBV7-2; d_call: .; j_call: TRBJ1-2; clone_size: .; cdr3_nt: TGTGCCAGCAGCTTAGCGGGGGGCCCTGGCTACACCTTC; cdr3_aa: CASSLAGGPGYTF
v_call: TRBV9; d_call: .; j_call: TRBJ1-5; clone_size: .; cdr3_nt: TGTGCCAGCAGCCGTGAGGGCAATCAGCCCCAGCATTTT; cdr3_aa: CASSREGNQPQHF
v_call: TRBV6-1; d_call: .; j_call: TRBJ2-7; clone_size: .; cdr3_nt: TGTGCCACCCTAGATTATGACGAGCAGTACTTC; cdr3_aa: CATLDYDEQYF
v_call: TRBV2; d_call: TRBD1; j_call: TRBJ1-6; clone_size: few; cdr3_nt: TGTGCCAGTCTAGGGGGCTACAATTCACCCCTCCACTTT; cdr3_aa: CASLGGYNSPLHF
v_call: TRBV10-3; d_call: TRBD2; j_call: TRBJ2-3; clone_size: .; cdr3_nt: TGTGCCATCAGCGGGGGGGCTGCAGATACGCAGTATTTT; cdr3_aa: CAISGGAADTQYF
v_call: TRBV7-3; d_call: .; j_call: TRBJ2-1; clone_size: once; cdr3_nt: TGTGCCAGCAGCTTAAGACCCCTTCGAGGGGATGAGCAGTTCTTC; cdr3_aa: CASSLRPLRGDEQFF
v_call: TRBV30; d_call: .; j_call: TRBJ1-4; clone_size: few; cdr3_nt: TGTGCCTGGAGTGTAGGGAAGGGAAAACTGTTTTTT; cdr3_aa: CAWSVGKGKLFF
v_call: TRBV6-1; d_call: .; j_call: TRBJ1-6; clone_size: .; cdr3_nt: TGTGCCAGCAGAAGGGACCCAGGGAACTCACCCCTCCACTTT; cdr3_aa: CASRRDPGNSPLHF
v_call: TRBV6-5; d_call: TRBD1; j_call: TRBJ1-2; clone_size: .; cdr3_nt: TGTGCCAGCCGACAGGGAGCTGGCTACACCTTC; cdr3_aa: CASRQGAGYTF
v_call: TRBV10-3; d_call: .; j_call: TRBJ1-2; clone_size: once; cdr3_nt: TGTGCCATCAGTGCGGCAGGGGTTGGCTACACCTTC; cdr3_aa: CAISAAGVGYTF
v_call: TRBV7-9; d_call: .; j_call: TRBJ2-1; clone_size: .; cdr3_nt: TGTGCCAGCAGCCCATTGGACAGAGGTGAGCAGTTCTTC; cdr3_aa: CASSPLDRGEQFF
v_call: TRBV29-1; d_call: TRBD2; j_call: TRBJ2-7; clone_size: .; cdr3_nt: TGCAGCGTCGGGGGGGCCTACGAGCAGTACTTC; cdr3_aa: CSVGGAYEQYF
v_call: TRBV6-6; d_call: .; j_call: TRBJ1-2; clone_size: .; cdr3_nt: TGTGCCACCCAGGCCCCGGGAAAAACTAACTATGGCTACACCTTC; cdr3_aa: CATQAPGKTNYGYTF
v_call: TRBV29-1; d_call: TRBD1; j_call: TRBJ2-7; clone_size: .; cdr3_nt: TGCAGCGTTATTATCGGGACAGTCTCCTACGAGCAGTACTTC; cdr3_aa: CSVIIGTVSYEQYF
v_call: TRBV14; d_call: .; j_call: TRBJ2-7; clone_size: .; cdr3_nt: TGTGCCAGCAGCCAAGGGGCGGGGTACGAGCAGTACTTC; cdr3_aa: CASSQGAGYEQYF
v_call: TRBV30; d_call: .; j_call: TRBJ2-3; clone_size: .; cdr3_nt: TGTGCCTGGACGACGGGGACAGATACGCAGTATTTT; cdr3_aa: CAWTTGTDTQYF
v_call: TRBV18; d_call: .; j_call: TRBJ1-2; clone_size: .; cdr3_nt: TGTGCCAGCTCACCATCGGAGACGAGCTACACCTTC; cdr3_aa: CASSPSETSYTF
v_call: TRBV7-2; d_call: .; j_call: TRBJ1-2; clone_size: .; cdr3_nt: TGTGCCAGCAGCTTATATTCGGGCAGGGACTATGGCTACACCTTC; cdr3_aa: CASSLYSGRDYGYTF